Here is one T cell receptor beta chain with its context. Sequencing was performed with immunoSEQ multiplex PCR; in TCRdb, only in-frame clones are kept and a portion is missing. The sample yields tens of thousands of clones, roughly 86% seen once. This sample's treatment: preoperative locoregional IRX-2 cytokine immunotherapy. Patients received preoperative, locoregional IRX-2 cytokine immunotherapy in a phase Ib study. The data belong to a study of preoperative IRX-2 immunotherapy in early breast cancer. The CDR3 is 15 amino acids. The V gene's germline CDR1 is SGHNT and CDR2 YENEEA. The V gene end was trimmed by 5 bases and the J gene end by 1 base; junction bases not matched to a gene: 5.

The J gene is TRBJ1-1, the V gene TRBV11-3; 9 nucleotides line up with TRBD1. Sequenced here: tumor tissue, sampled after IRX-2 immunotherapy. This TCR derives from a human donor with breast cancer. This chain's CDR3 is CASSEDRGRNTEAFF. The DNA for the CDR3 is TGTGCCAGCAGCGAGGACAGGGGAAGGAACACTGAAGCTTTCTTT.